This T cell receptor beta chain was retrieved from a study of blood T cell repertoires in COVID-19. The wider study: Sites across the United States, Italy and Spain contributed samples from acute and convalescent COVID-19.

In the authors' methods: Amplification with reference gene primers provided the estimates of nucleated cell counts. Generated by immunoSEQ multiplex PCR, the TCRdb table keeps only in-frame clones and is missing some. V and J calls and clone size follow that table, whereas D and trimming were derived from the DNA. The sample has 250,000 to 300,000 clones; roughly nine tenths are singletons. All enrollees were about 18 to 95 years old and from roughly 22 US areas. Cohort allocation depended upon clinical history that participants reported. Germline loops: CDR1 SGHTS, CDR2 YDEGEE. Trimming left V 3 bases short and J 0 bases short, with 16 bases between. This CDR3 comprises 17 residues.

What was sequenced was PBMCs or T cells enriched from blood (not recorded which). The rearrangement links TRBV5-8 to TRBJ2-1; D is unclear. This receptor was identified in a human donor in a cohort exposed to, infected with or recovered from COVID-19 (not recorded which). The donor label of this sample is uncertain. The CDR3 DNA reads as TGTGCCAGCAGCTCCGTGAGAGCGATCCCCTCCTACAATGAGCAGTTCTTC. The encoded protein is CASSSVRAIPSYNEQFF.